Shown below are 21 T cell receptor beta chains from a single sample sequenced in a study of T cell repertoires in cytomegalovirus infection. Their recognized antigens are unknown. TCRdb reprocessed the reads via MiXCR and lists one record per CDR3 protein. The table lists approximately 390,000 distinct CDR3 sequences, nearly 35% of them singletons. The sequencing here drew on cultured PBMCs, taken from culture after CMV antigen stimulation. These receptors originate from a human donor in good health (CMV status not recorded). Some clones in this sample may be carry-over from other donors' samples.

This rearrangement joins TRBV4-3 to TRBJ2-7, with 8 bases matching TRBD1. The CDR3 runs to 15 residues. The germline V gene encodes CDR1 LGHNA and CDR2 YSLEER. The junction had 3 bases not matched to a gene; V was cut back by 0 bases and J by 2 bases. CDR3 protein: CASSQETTGAYEQYF. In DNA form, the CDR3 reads TGCGCCAGCAGCCAAGAGACGACAGGGGCCTACGAGCAGTACTTC.

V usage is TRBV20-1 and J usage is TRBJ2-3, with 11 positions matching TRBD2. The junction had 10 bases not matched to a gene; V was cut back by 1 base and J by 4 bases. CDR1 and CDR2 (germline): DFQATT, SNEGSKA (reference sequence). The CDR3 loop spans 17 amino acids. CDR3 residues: CSARGSGRVIGPDTQYF. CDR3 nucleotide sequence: TGCAGTGCTAGAGGTAGCGGGAGGGTAATTGGCCCAGATACGCAGTATTTT.

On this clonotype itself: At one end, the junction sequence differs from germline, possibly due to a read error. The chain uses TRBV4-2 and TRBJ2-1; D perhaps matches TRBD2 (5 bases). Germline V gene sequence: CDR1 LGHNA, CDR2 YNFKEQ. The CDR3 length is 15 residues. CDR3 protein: CASSHDDGLYNDQFF. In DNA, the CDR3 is TGTGCCAGCAGCCACGACGACGGACTGTACAATGATCAGTTCTTC.

This CDR3 is CASSRLAGESGELFF. The CDR3 DNA reads as TGTGCCAGCTCGCGACTAGCGGGAGAATCCGGGGAGCTGTTTTTT. The chain joins TRBV4-2 to TRBJ2-2; TRBD2 matches 12 bases. Germline V gene lookup returns CDR1 LGHNA and CDR2 YNFKEQ. J was trimmed by 6 bases and V by 8 bases; bases with no gene match: 7. CDR3 size: 15 residues.

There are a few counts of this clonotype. CDR3 in DNA: TGCGCCAGCAGCCAAGATCGGGGGGCTCAGCCCCAGCATTTT. This gives the protein CASSQDRGAQPQHF. V and J are TRBV4-3 and TRBJ1-5; maybe TRBD1 (6 bases). Trimming shortened V by 0 bases and J by 6 bases, and 9 bases separated the two germline ends. The CDR3 contains 14 residues. From germline, CDR1 is LGHNA and CDR2 YSLEER.

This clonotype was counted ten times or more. The CDR3 DNA follows: TGTGCCAGCAGCTTAGGCGGGCAGAACTATGGCTACACCTTC. This translates into CASSLGGQNYGYTF. This sequence joins TRBV7-2 and TRBJ1-2; D is ambiguous. The germline V gene has CDR1 SGHTA and CDR2 FQGNSA. Between the trimmed V and J ends, which lost 1 base and 2 bases, there was a span of 8 bases. This CDR3 has 14 amino acids.

The CDR3 bases are TGTGCCAGCATCCCTCGCGGGAGTGGGTCCTACAATGAGCAGTTCTTC. Its translation: CASIPRGSGSYNEQFF. This rearrangement joins TRBV7-2 to TRBJ2-1, with 7 bases aligning to TRBD2. CDR3 length: 16 residues. With V trimmed by 7 bases and J by 1 base, 10 bases remained unmatched. The V gene's germline CDR1 is SGHTA and CDR2 FQGNSA.

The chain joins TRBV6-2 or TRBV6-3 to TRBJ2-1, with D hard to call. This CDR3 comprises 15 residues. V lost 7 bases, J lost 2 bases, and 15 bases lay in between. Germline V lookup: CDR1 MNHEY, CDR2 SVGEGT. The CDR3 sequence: CASKWVWGAYNEQFF. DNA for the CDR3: TGTGCCAGCAAATGGGTCTGGGGTGCCTACAATGAGCAGTTCTTC.

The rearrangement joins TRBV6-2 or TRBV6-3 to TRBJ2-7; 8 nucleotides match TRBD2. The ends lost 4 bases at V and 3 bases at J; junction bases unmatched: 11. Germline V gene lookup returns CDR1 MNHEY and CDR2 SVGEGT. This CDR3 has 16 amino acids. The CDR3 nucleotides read TGTGCCAGCAGTTTCGGGGCTCCGGGACTAGGCTACGAGCAGTACGTC. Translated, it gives CASSFGAPGLGYEQYV.

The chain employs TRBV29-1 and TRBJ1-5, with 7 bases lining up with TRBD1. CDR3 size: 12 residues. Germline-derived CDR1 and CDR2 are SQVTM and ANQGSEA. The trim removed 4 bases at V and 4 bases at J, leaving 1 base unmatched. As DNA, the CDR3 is TGCAGCGTTGGGGACAGAAATCAGCCCCAGCATTTT. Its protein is CSVGDRNQPQHF.

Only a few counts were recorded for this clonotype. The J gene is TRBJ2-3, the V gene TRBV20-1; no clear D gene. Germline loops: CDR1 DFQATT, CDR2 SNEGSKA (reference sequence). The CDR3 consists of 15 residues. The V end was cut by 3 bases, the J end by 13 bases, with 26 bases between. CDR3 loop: CSARAPQRDLGREYF. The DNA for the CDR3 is TGCAGTGCTAGGGCTCCCCAGCGAGACTTGGGAAGGGAGTATTTT.

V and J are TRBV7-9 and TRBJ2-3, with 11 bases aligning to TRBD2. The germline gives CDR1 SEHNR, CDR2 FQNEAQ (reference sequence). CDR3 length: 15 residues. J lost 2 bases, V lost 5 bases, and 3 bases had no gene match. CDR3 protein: CASSMTSGNTDTQYF. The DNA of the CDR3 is TGTGCCAGCAGCATGACTAGCGGGAACACAGATACGCAGTATTTT.

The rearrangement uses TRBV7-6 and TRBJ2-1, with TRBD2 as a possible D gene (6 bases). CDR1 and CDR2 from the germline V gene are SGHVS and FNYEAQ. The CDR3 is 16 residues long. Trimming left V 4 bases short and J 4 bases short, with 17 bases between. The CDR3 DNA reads TGTGCCAGCAGCTCGAAGGGGCGGGAACCTTACAATGAGCAGTTCTTC. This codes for CASSSKGREPYNEQFF.

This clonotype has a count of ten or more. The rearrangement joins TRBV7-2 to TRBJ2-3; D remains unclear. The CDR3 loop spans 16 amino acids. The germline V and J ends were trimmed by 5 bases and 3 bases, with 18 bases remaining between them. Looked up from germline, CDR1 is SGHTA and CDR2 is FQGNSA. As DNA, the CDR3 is TGTGCCAGCAGCAGCCGACTGGGCGGAGTGACAGATACGCAGTATTTT. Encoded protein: CASSSRLGGVTDTQYF.

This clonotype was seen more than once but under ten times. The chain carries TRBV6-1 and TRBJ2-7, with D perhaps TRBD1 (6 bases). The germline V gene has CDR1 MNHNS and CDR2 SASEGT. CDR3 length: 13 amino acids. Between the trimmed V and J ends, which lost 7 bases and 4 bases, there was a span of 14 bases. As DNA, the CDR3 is TGTGCCAGCATTCTGGACAGAGGATACGAGCAGTACGTC. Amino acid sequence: CASILDRGYEQYV.

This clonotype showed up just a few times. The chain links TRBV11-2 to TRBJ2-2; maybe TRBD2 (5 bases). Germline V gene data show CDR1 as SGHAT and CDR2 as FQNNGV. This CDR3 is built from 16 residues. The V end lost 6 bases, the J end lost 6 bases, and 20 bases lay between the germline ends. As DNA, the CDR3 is TGTGCCAGCAGTCCTACCGAACTATGGAGGTCCGGGGAGCTGTTTTTT. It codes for CASSPTELWRSGELFF.

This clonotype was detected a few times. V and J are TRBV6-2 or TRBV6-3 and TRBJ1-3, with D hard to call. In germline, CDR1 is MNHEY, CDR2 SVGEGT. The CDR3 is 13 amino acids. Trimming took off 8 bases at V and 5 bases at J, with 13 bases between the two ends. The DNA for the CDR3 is TGTGCCAGCCGAGCGGACCGCCGAAACACCATATATTTT. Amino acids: CASRADRRNTIYF.

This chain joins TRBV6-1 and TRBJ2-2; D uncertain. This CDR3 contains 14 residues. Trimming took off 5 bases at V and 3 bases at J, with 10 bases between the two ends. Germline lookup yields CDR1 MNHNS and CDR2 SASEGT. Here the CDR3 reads CASSRGRHTGELFF. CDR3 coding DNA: TGTGCCAGCAGTCGCGGACGGCACACCGGGGAGCTGTTTTTT.

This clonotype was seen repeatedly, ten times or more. CDR3 DNA sequence: TGTGCCAGCAGCTTCAACAGGGCTACCTACAATGAGCAGTTCTTC. It codes for CASSFNRATYNEQFF. The rearrangement joins TRBV7-2 to TRBJ2-1, with a weak D call TRBD1 (6 bases). The germline V gene has CDR1 SGHTA and CDR2 FQGNSA. The CDR3 extends over 15 amino acids. V dropped 3 bases and J dropped 2 bases, with 11 bases sitting between them.

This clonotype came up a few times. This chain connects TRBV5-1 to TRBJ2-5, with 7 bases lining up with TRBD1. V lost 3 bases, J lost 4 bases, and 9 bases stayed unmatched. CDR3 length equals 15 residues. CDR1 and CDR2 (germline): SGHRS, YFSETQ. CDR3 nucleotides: TGCGCCAGCAGCTACAAGGGGGCTTTGGGAGAGACCCAGTACTTC. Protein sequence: CASSYKGALGETQYF.

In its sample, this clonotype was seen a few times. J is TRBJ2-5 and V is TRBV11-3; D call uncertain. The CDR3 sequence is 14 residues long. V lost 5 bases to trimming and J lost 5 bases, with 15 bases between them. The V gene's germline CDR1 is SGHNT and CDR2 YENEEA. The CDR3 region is CASSPDSGQETQYF. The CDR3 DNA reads TGTGCCAGCAGCCCAGATTCGGGCCAGGAGACCCAGTACTTC.